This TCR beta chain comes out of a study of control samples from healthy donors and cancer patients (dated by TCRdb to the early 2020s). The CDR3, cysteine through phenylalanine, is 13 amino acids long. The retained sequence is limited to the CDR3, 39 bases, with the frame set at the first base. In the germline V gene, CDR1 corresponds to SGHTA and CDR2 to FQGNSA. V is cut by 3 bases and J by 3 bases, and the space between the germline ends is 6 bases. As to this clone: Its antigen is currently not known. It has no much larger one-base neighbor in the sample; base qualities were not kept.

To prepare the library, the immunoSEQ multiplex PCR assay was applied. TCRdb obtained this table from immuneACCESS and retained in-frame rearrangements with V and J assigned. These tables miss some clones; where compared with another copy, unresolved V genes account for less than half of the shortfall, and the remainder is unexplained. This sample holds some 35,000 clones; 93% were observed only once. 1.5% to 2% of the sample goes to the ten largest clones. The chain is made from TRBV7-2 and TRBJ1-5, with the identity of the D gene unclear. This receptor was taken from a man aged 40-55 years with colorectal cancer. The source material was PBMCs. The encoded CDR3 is CASSFANNQPQHF. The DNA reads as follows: TGTGCCAGCAGCTTTGCCAACAATCAGCCCCAGCATTTT.